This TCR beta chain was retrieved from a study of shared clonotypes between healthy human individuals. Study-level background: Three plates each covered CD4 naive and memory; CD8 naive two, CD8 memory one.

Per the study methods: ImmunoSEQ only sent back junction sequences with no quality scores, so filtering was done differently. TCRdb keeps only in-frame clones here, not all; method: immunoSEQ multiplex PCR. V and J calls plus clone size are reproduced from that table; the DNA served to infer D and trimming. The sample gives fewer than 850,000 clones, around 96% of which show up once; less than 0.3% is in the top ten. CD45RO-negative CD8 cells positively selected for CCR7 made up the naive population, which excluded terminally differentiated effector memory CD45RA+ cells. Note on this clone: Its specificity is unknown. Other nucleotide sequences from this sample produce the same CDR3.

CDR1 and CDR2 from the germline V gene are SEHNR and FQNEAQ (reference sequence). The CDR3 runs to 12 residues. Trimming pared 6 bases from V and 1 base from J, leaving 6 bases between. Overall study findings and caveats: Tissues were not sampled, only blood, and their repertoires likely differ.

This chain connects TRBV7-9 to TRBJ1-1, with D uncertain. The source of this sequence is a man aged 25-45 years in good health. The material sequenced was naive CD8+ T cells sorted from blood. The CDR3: CASSQSNTEAFF. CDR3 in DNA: TGTGCCAGCAGTCAGTCGAACACTGAAGCTTTCTTT.